These 22 T cell receptor beta chains originate from one sample sequenced in a study of blood T cells in healthy people across ages. A sample-barcoded 5' primer and a J-beta primer mix were used in a second PCR of roughly 6 to 11 cycles. TCRdb used MiXCR to reprocess the 5' RACE reads, holding one entry per CDR3 protein. The sample consists of 550,000 to 600,000 distinct CDR3 sequences, about 25% of them appearing once. Material: blood. Receptors originate from a woman between 65 and 79 years old in good health.

The chain combines TRBV9 with TRBJ2-5; no clear D gene. The V end was cut by 0 bases, the J end by 0 bases, with 9 bases between. Per germline, CDR1 SGDLS and CDR2 YYNGEE. The CDR3 extends over 15 amino acids. The DNA for the CDR3 is TGTGCCAGCAGCGTAGGGTCGGCGTACCAAGAGACCCAGTACTTC. This codes for CASSVGSAYQETQYF.

The chain couples TRBV12-5 to TRBJ1-6, with D uncertain. V lost 6 bases and J lost 9, with 15 bases in between. This CDR3 is 14 amino acids long. Germline lookup yields CDR1 LGHNT and CDR2 FRNRAP. The CDR3 nucleotides are TGTGCTAGTGGCATTCAGGTGACCCTTTCACCCCTCCACTTT. Protein product: CASGIQVTLSPLHF.

J is TRBJ2-2 and V is TRBV23-1; D uncertain. TRBV23-1 is reported as an ORF; its role is uncertain. V lost 0 bases and J 3 bases, leaving 11 bases between the germline ends. The CDR3 runs 16 residues. In DNA form, the CDR3 reads TGCGCCAGCAGTCAATCTCTTCCAGCCTACACCGGGGAGCTGTTTTTT. Protein sequence: CASSQSLPAYTGELFF.

This clonotype was seen only a few times. This chain connects TRBV5-1 to TRBJ1-2; weak D call: TRBD1 (5 bases). Germline loops: CDR1 SGHRS, CDR2 YFSETQ. This CDR3 comprises 14 residues. V was shortened by 4 bases and J by 5 bases, with 15 bases between the two germline ends. The CDR3 coding sequence is TGCGCCAGCAGCCATAACCAGGGACGGTATGGCTACACCTTC. This codes for CASSHNQGRYGYTF.

This clonotype was recorded a few times. A far larger clone differs by one base, so this is likely a read error. The chain recombines TRBV27 with TRBJ2-1; the D call may be TRBD1 or TRBD2 (5 bases each). The better agreement between TRBJ2-5 and the DNA end casts doubt on the J call. From germline, CDR1 is MNHEY and CDR2 SMNVEV (reference sequence). CDR3 length equals 13 residues. This CDR3 is CGSSRDRQETQYF. The DNA for the CDR3 is TGTGGCAGCAGCCGGGACCGGCAAGAGACCCAGTACTTC.

This clonotype came up once. The CDR3 protein is CASSPVLAGARNYGYTF. In DNA form, the CDR3 reads TGTGCCAGCTCACCAGTCCTGGCGGGGGCCCGTAACTATGGCTACACCTTC. The chain combines TRBV18 with TRBJ1-2, with a tentative D call TRBD1 (6 bases). This CDR3 region has 17 residues. Looked up from germline, CDR1 is KGHSH and CDR2 is LQKENI. V lost 2 bases, J lost 1 base, and 17 bases lay in between.

The rearrangement links TRBV4-2 to TRBJ2-7; D call uncertain. The J call is doubtful: the DNA matches TRBJ2-5 better. Germline V CDR1 and CDR2: LGHNA, YNFKEQ. The CDR3 consists of 16 residues. The CDR3 DNA follows: TGTGCCAGCAGCCAAGTAATGACAAGCGTCGTACAGACCCAGTACTTC. This encodes CASSQVMTSVVQTQYF.

The chain combines TRBV4-3 with TRBJ2-6; no clear D. The CDR3 length is 16 residues. Deletions cut 0 bases from V and 2 bases from J, with 8 bases between. The germline V gene has CDR1 LGHNA and CDR2 YSLEER. The CDR3 region has the DNA TGCGCCAGCAGCCAAGACTGGGCTACTGGGGCCAACGTCCTGACTTTC. Its protein is CASSQDWATGANVLTF.

J is TRBJ1-5 and V is TRBV7-9; the match to TRBD1 covers 7 bases. V lost 0 bases to trimming and J lost 4 bases; unmatched junction nucleotides: 3. The CDR3 has 15 residues. In germline, CDR1 is SEHNR, CDR2 FQNEAQ (reference sequence). The DNA of the CDR3 is TGTGCCAGCAGCTTAGCCTCAGGGGGAAATCAGCCCCAGCATTTT. This gives the protein CASSLASGGNQPQHF.

The rearrangement uses TRBV6-2 or TRBV6-3 and TRBJ1-1; 7 bases map to TRBD1. Germline V gives CDR1 MNHEY, CDR2 SVGEGT. V was pared by 3 bases and J by 2 bases, with 9 bases of the junction left unmatched. The CDR3 consists of 16 residues. CDR3 bases: TGTGCCAGCAGTTATTCCCCAGGGGGGCCCAACACTGAAGCTTTCTTT. The encoded protein is CASSYSPGGPNTEAFF.

J is TRBJ1-2 and V is TRBV6-2 or TRBV6-3; maybe TRBD1 (5 bases). Between the trimmed V and J ends, which lost 2 bases and 5 bases, there was a span of 9 bases. This CDR3 region has 13 residues. The germline gives CDR1 MNHEY, CDR2 SVGEGT. The DNA for the CDR3 is TGTGCCAGCAGTTACCAACAGGTTTATGGCTACACCTTC. Protein: CASSYQQVYGYTF.

V usage is TRBV29-1 and J usage is TRBJ2-1, with TRBD1 matching 8 bases. V lost 8 bases, J lost 7 bases, and 7 bases stayed unmatched. This CDR3 region has 12 residues. CDR1 is SQVTM, CDR2 ANQGSEA, per germline. Written as DNA, the CDR3 is TGCAGCACAACTTGGACAGGGAATGAGCAGTTCTTC. Protein: CSTTWTGNEQFF.

This clonotype was detected a few times. The chain carries TRBV5-1 and TRBJ2-7; 9 positions agree with TRBD2. The CDR3 has 16 residues. Losses at the gene ends were 1 base for V and 2 bases for J; bases not matched to a gene: 7. CDR1 SGHRS and CDR2 YFSETQ come from the germline V gene. CDR3 amino acids: CASSLSSAGGPYEQYF. The CDR3 DNA sequence: TGCGCCAGCAGCTTGTCCTCAGCGGGGGGACCCTACGAGCAGTACTTC.

J is TRBJ1-4 and V is TRBV10-3; D perhaps matches TRBD1 (5 bases). The CDR3 contains 13 residues. V dropped 10 bases and J dropped 8 bases, with 17 bases sitting between them. The germline V gene encodes CDR1 ENHRY and CDR2 SYGVKD. CDR3 in DNA: TGTGCCACCCGGGCACCAGGGATAGAAAAACTGTTTTTT. This gives the protein CATRAPGIEKLFF.

The chain combines TRBV7-6 with TRBJ2-5, with TRBD2 matching over 9 bases. The trim removed 4 bases at V and 9 bases at J, leaving 12 bases unmatched. The CDR3 consists of 15 residues. In germline, CDR1 is SGHVS, CDR2 FNYEAQ. The CDR3 reads CASSSQGLADRPQYF. Here the CDR3 DNA reads TGTGCCAGCAGCTCCCAGGGACTAGCCGATCGCCCCCAGTACTTC.

Details on this clonotype: This may come from a read error, since a much larger clone is one base off. The rearrangement joins TRBV20-1 to TRBJ2-7; D is undetermined. Germline CDR1 DFQATT, CDR2 SNEGSKA (reference sequence). V was clipped by 1 base and J by 3 bases, with 7 bases between them. CDR3 length equals 12 residues. The chain's CDR3 is CSARAGSYEQYF. CDR3 coding DNA: TGCAGTGCTAGAGCGGGCAGCTACGAGCAGTACTTC.

This chain links TRBV4-2 with TRBJ2-2, with 8 bases fitting TRBD2. V was clipped by 1 base and J by 6 bases; unmatched bases: 7. CDR1 and CDR2 from the germline V gene are LGHNA and YNFKEQ. This CDR3 spans 16 amino acids. The CDR3 DNA sequence: TGTGCCAGCAGCCAAGGGCGGGAGGTGTATGCCGGGGAGCTGTTTTTT. As protein: CASSQGREVYAGELFF.

On this clonotype itself: The conserved phenylalanine or tryptophan normally closing the CDR3 is absent here, so this likely arose from a read error. The rearrangement uses TRBV7-2 and TRBJ2-5; D tentatively reads TRBD1 or TRBD2 (6 bases each). The germline V and J ends were trimmed by 9 bases and 4 bases, with 21 bases remaining between them. CDR1 is SGHTA, CDR2 FQGNSA, per germline. The CDR3 is 15 residues long. CDR3 sequence (DNA): TGTGCCAGTAGCCCACCTGGGGGCGGGGTAGAGACCCAGTACCTC. Protein: CASSPPGGGVETQYL.

This clonotype was counted ten times or more. The V call is TRBV5-1, the J call TRBJ2-5; 8 bases are shared with TRBD2. The CDR3 has 16 amino acids. The trim removed 4 bases at V and 2 bases at J, leaving 10 bases unmatched. Germline CDR1 SGHRS, CDR2 YFSETQ. CDR3 nucleotide sequence: TGCGCCAGCAGCCCCCGTGGTAGCGGGGTACAAGAGACCCAGTACTTC. Protein: CASSPRGSGVQETQYF.

This clonotype has more than one count but fewer than ten. The chain employs TRBV29-1 and TRBJ2-1, with D unresolved. Germline-derived CDR1 and CDR2 are SQVTM and ANQGSEA. CDR3 size: 14 residues. V lost 2 bases and J lost 4, with 12 bases in between. The CDR3 is CSVERDVGYNEQFF. In DNA form, the CDR3 reads TGCAGCGTTGAAAGGGATGTAGGTTACAATGAGCAGTTCTTC.

The genes are TRBV20-1 and TRBJ1-1; no firm D call. CDR1 is DFQATT, CDR2 SNEGSKA, per germline (reference sequence). The germline V and J ends were trimmed by 3 bases and 10 bases, with 12 bases remaining between them. CDR3 size: 11 residues. The CDR3 sequence: CSARVQQRAFF. Here the CDR3 DNA reads TGCAGTGCTAGGGTACAGCAGAGAGCTTTCTTT.

DNA for the CDR3: TGCGCCAGCAGCCCATCGACAGGGAGCGAGCAGTACTTC. Amino acids: CASSPSTGSEQYF. The chain is built from TRBV5-1 and TRBJ2-5, with 7 bases identical to TRBD1. The DNA matches TRBJ2-7 better at its end, which makes the J call doubtful. From germline, CDR1 is SGHRS and CDR2 YFSETQ. CDR3 length equals 13 residues.